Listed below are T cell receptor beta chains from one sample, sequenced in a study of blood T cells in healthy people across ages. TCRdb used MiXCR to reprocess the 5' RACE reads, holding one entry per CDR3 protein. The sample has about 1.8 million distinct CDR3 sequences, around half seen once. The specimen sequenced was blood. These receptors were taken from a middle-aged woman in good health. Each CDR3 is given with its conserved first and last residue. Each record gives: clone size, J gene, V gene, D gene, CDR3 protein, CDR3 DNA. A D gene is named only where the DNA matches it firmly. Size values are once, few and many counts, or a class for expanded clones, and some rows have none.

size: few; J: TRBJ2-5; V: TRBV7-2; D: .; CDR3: CASSLDHGQQETQYF; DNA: TGTGCCAGCAGCTTAGATCATGGGCAGCAAGAGACCCAGTACTTC
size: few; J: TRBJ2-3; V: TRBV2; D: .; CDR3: CASSEAQIGDTQYF; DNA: TGTGCCAGCAGTGAGGCCCAAATCGGGGATACGCAGTATTTT
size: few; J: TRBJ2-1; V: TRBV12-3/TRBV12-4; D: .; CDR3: CASSLGDFNEQFF; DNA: TGTGCCAGCAGTTTAGGAGATTTCAATGAGCAGTTCTTC
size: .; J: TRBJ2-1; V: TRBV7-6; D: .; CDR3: CASSLEGAGVDNKQFF; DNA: TGTGCCAGCAGCTTAGAAGGGGCAGGAGTGGACAATAAGCAGTTCTTC
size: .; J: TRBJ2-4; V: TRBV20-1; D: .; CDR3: CSALQTEAKNIQYF; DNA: TGCAGTGCTCTACAGACAGAAGCCAAAAACATTCAGTACTTC
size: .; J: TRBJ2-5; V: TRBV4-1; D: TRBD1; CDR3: CASSQAQTGGPETQYF; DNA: TGCGCCAGCAGCCAAGCTCAGACAGGGGGCCCAGAGACCCAGTACTTC
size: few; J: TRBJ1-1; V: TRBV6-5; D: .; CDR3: CASSYGSLMNTEAFF; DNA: TGTGCCAGCAGTTACGGCAGCCTCATGAACACTGAAGCTTTCTTT
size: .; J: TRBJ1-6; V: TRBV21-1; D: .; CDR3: CASSKVTGVVLPLHF; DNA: TGTGCCAGCAGCAAAGTGACAGGGGTAGTTTTACCCCTCCACTTT
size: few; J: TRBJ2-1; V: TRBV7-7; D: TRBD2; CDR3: CASSLQGRGGEQFF; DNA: TGTGCTAGCAGCTTACAGGGGCGGGGGGGCGAGCAGTTCTTC
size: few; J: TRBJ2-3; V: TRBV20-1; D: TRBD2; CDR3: CSAHQTGTRPDTQYF; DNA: TGCAGTGCTCATCAAACCGGGACTAGACCAGATACGCAGTATTTT
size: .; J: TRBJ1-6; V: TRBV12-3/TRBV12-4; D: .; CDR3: CASSLGGVESPLHF; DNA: TGTGCCAGCAGTTTAGGAGGGGTAGAGTCACCCCTCCACTTT
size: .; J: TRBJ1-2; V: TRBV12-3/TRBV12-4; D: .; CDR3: CASSLGGDIYGYTF; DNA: TGTGCCAGCAGTTTAGGAGGGGATATCTATGGCTACACCTTC
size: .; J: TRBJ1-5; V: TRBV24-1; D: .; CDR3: CATSDSPGRTSDSNQPQHF; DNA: TGTGCCACCAGTGACTCCCCGGGACGGACCTCCGATAGCAATCAGCCCCAGCATTTT
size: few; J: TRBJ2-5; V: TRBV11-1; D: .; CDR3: CASSLDGDWEETQYF; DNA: TGTGCCAGCAGCTTAGACGGGGACTGGGAAGAGACCCAGTACTTC
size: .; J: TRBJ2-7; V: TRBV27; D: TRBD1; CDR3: CASSTLGTGEYEQYF; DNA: TGTGCCAGCAGCACCCTGGGGACAGGCGAATACGAGCAGTACTTC
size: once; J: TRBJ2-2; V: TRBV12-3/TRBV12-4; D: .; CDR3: CASTSFIGLNTGELFF; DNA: TGTGCCAGTACAAGTTTCATTGGGCTGAACACCGGGGAGCTGTTTTTT
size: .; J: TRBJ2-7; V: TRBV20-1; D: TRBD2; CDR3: CSAQRGGSYEQYF; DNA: TGCAGTGCTCAGCGGGGGGGCTCCTACGAGCAGTACTTC
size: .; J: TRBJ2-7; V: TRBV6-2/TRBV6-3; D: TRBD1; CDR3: CASSYLGQGIDEQYF; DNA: TGTGCCAGCAGTTACCTAGGACAGGGTATCGACGAGCAGTACTTC
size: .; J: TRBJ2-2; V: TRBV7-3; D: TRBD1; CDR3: CASSIVTGANTGELFF; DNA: TGTGCCAGCAGCATAGTCACAGGGGCGAACACCGGGGAGCTGTTTTTT
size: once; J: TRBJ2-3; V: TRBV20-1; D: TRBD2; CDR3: CSASYSGGLSTDTQYF; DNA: TGCAGTGCTAGTTATAGCGGGGGGCTGAGCACAGATACGCAGTATTTT
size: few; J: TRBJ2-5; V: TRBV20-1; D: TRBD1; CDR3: CSARDWDRGSIETQYF; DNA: TGCAGTGCTAGAGATTGGGACAGGGGCTCGATAGAGACCCAGTACTTC
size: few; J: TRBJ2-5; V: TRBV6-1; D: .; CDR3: CASIPWDPQETQYF; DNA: TGTGCCAGCATCCCCTGGGACCCCCAAGAGACCCAGTACTTC
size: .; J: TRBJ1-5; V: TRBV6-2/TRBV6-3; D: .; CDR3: CASGMVQHQPQHF; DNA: TGTGCCAGCGGCATGGTACAGCATCAGCCCCAGCATTTT
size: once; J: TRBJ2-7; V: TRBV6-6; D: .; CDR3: CASSGGRVPDNEQYF; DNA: TGTGCCAGCAGTGGGGGACGAGTCCCCGACAATGAGCAGTACTTC
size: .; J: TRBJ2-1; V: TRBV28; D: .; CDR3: CASSWGVGNEQFF; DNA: TGTGCCAGCAGTTGGGGAGTTGGCAATGAGCAGTTCTTC
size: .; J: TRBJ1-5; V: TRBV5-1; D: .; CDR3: CASSLAAGLQPQHF; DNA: TGCGCCAGCAGCTTGGCGGCAGGGTTACAGCCCCAGCATTTT
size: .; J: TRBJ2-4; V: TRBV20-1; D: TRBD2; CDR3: CSARDRGGGARQNIQYF; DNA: TGCAGTGCTAGAGATAGGGGCGGGGGGGCGAGGCAAAACATTCAGTACTTC
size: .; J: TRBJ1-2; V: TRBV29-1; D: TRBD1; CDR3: CSARTGWGYTF; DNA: TGCAGCGCCAGGACAGGGTGGGGCTACACCTTC
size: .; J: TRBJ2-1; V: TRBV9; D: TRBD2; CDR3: CASSVVGTSGYDEQFF; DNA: TGTGCCAGCAGCGTAGTTGGGACTAGCGGGTACGATGAGCAGTTCTTC
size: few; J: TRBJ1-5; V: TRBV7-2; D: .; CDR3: CASSPPGQFNQPQHF; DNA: TGTGCCAGCAGCCCGCCCGGGCAGTTCAATCAGCCCCAGCATTTT
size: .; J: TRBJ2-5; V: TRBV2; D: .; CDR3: CASRMEGGGSKTQYF; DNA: TGTGCCAGCAGAATGGAGGGGGGGGGCTCGAAGACCCAGTACTTC